Each of the 25 T cell receptor beta chains below was sequenced from the same sample in a study of T cells after yellow fever vaccination. TCRdb independently ran MiXCR on the 5' RACE reads; one entry per CDR3 protein. The table has 30,000 or so distinct CDR3 sequences, about 4.4% seen once. The source material was CD8+ T cells sorted from PBMCs, sampled 5 days after the yellow fever booster vaccination. The receptor set was obtained from a man aged 30 to 45 who received the YFV17D yellow fever vaccine.

Ten or more counts support this clonotype. The chain links TRBV19 to TRBJ2-6; tentatively, D is TRBD1 (6 bases). The CDR3 totals 15 residues. The V end lost 6 bases, the J end lost 4 bases, and 13 bases lay between the germline ends. The germline CDR1 and CDR2 sequences are LNHDA and SQIVND (reference sequence). The DNA of the CDR3 is TGTGCCAGTAGCCAAGGACAGATGGGGGCCAACGTCCTGACTTTC. Translation gives CASSQGQMGANVLTF. Supplemented by reference TRBV19 and TRBJ2-6, the full variable domain reads DGGITQSPKYLFRKEGQNVTLSCEQNLNHDAMYWYRQDPGQGLRLIYYSQIVNDFQKGDIAEGYSVSREKKESFPLTVTSAQKNPTAFYLCASSQGQMGANVLTFGAGSRLTVL.

This clonotype was detected ten times or more. The J gene is TRBJ2-2, the V gene TRBV5-1; the D call may be TRBD1 or TRBD2 (5 bases each). Germline V gives CDR1 SGHRS, CDR2 YFSETQ. This CDR3 region has 13 residues. The V end lost 7 bases, the J end lost 2 bases, and 9 bases lay between the germline ends. CDR3 sequence: CASERTNTGELFF. The DNA for the CDR3 is TGCGCCAGCGAGCGGACAAACACCGGGGAGCTGTTTTTT.

This clonotype was counted many times. CDR3 nucleotides: TGCAGCGTGGGGACTAGCGGGAGCTACGAGCAGTACTTC. Amino acid sequence: CSVGTSGSYEQYF. The chain has TRBV29-1 and TRBJ2-7; TRBD2 matches 14 bases. Looked up from germline, CDR1 is SQVTM and CDR2 is ANQGSEA. V shed 6 bases, J shed 3 bases, and the junction held 1 base outside the gene matches. This CDR3 comprises 13 residues.

This clonotype was seen at least ten times. The rearrangement joins TRBV19 to TRBJ1-1; D is perhaps TRBD1 (5 bases). Germline-derived CDR1 and CDR2 are LNHDA and SQIVND (reference sequence). With 4 bases removed from V and 7 bases from J, the gap between germline ends came to 7 bases. The CDR3 loop spans 11 amino acids. DNA of the CDR3: TGTGCCAGTAGTACAGGGTTTGAAGCTTTCTTT. Amino acids: CASSTGFEAFF.

This clonotype was picked up many times. V and J are TRBV24-1 and TRBJ2-1, with D perhaps matching TRBD1 (5 bases). The germline V gene encodes CDR1 KGHDR and CDR2 SFDVKD. This CDR3 comprises 14 residues. Deletions cut 1 base from V and 6 bases from J, with 9 bases between. CDR3 region: CATSDFQGTNEQFF. The CDR3, as DNA: TGTGCCACCAGTGATTTTCAGGGAACCAATGAGCAGTTCTTC.

At least ten counts were recorded for this clonotype. The rearrangement links TRBV19 to TRBJ2-7; D tentatively fits TRBD1 or TRBD2 (5 bases each). Germline V gene data show CDR1 as LNHDA and CDR2 as SQIVND (reference sequence). The CDR3 has 13 amino acids. V lost 5 bases to trimming and J lost 7 bases, with 15 bases between them. CDR3 coding DNA: TGTGCCAGTAGTCCCCGAGGAGGACAAGAGCAGTACTTC. Encoded protein: CASSPRGGQEQYF.

This clonotype was recorded many times. V usage is TRBV29-1 and J usage is TRBJ2-1, with 8 positions matching TRBD2. V lost 1 base, J lost 0 bases, and 5 bases stayed unmatched. Germline CDR1 and CDR2: SQVTM and ANQGSEA. The CDR3 has 16 amino acids. This CDR3 reads CSVEGVAGSSYNEQFF. The CDR3 DNA follows: TGCAGCGTTGAAGGGGTAGCGGGGAGCTCCTACAATGAGCAGTTCTTC.

This clonotype was seen ten or more times. This rearrangement joins TRBV4-3 to TRBJ1-2; 8 bases fit TRBD1. Germline assignment: CDR1 LGHNA and CDR2 YSLEER. V lost 1 base and J lost 6; bases outside the gene matches: 13. The CDR3 length is 17 residues. The CDR3 nucleotides are TGCGCCAGCAGCCAAGGTGATGACAGGGGCGATCGGGATGGCTACACCTTC. This encodes CASSQGDDRGDRDGYTF.

Ten or more counts support this clonotype. The chain has TRBV11-2 and TRBJ2-3; D not certain. The V gene lost 5 bases and the J gene lost 4 bases, with 10 bases spanning the gap. The CDR3 totals 13 residues. Germline CDR1 is SGHAT and CDR2 is FQNNGV. DNA of the CDR3: TGTGCCAGCAGCCTAGTTTCAGCAGATACGCAGTATTTT. It encodes CASSLVSADTQYF.

This chain connects TRBV28 to TRBJ2-7; D might be TRBD2 (5 bases). The CDR3 is made up of 12 amino acids. V was pared by 4 bases and J by 7 bases, with 11 bases between. Germline V lookup: CDR1 MDHEN, CDR2 SYDVKM. CDR3 nucleotides: TGTGCCAGCAGTTCTCCCGGGGAGGAGCAGTACTTC. Amino acid sequence: CASSSPGEEQYF.

This clonotype was seen many times. V usage is TRBV7-9 and J usage is TRBJ2-3, with TRBD2 matching over 7 bases. The CDR3 spans 14 residues. Germline values: CDR1 SEHNR, CDR2 FQNEAQ (reference sequence). Unmatched junction bases numbered 3, after V lost 3 bases and J lost 3 bases. For the CDR3, the DNA is TGTGCCAGCAGCTTCTTGCGGGAGACAGATACGCAGTATTTT. This encodes CASSFLRETDTQYF.

This clonotype was seen repeatedly, ten times or more. The chain recombines TRBV29-1 with TRBJ2-7; tentative D call: TRBD1 (5 bases). Per germline, CDR1 SQVTM and CDR2 ANQGSEA. This CDR3 comprises 13 residues. V lost 2 bases and J 5 bases, leaving 13 bases between the germline ends. CDR3 amino acids: CSVEWQGIHEQYF. Here the CDR3 DNA reads TGCAGCGTTGAATGGCAGGGTATCCACGAGCAGTACTTC.

V usage is TRBV30 and J usage is TRBJ1-2, with D hard to call. The CDR3 spans 11 residues. Germline loops: CDR1 GTSNPN, CDR2 SVGIG (reference sequence). Trimming left V 1 base short and J 3 bases short, with 3 bases between. CDR3 bases: TGTGCCTGGAGTGAGGACTATGGCTACACCTTC. Amino acid sequence: CAWSEDYGYTF.

This clonotype was found many times. The chain couples TRBV9 to TRBJ2-3; the match to TRBD2 covers 8 bases. The CDR3 spans 14 residues. Germline V lookup: CDR1 SGDLS, CDR2 YYNGEE. J was trimmed by 4 bases and V by 3 bases; bases with no gene match: 4. The CDR3 is CASSAGGGSDTQYF. CDR3 bases: TGTGCCAGCAGCGCCGGGGGGGGGTCAGATACGCAGTATTTT. The full variable domain, its missing parts supplied by reference TRBV9 and TRBJ2-3, is DSGVTQTPKHLITATGQRVTLRCSPRSGDLSVYWYQQSLDQGLQFLIQYYNGEERAKGNILERFSAQQFPDLHSELNLSSLELGDSALYFCASSAGGGSDTQYFGPGTRLTVL.

There are many counts of this clonotype. The rearrangement uses TRBV3-1 and TRBJ2-4; 13 nucleotides agree with TRBD2. Germline assignment: CDR1 LGHDT and CDR2 YNNKEL (reference sequence). V lost 4 bases to trimming and J lost 2 bases; unmatched junction nucleotides: 11. This CDR3 region has 19 residues. CDR3 sequence: CASSRSLAGGPSPKNIQYF. The CDR3 coding sequence is TGTGCCAGCAGCCGCTCACTAGCGGGAGGGCCCTCGCCCAAAAACATTCAGTACTTC.

This clonotype was found many times. V is TRBV7-9 and J is TRBJ2-2; D unclear. The CDR3 covers 13 residues. Germline V gene sequence: CDR1 SEHNR, CDR2 FQNEAQ (reference sequence). Deletions cut 10 bases from V and 5 bases from J, with 14 bases between. Here the CDR3 DNA reads TGTGCCACCCCAAGGCAGAGGACCGGGGAGCTGTTTTTT. This translates into CATPRQRTGELFF.

This clonotype was found many times. The chain has TRBV6-5 and TRBJ2-4; 7 bases line up with TRBD2. This CDR3 spans 13 amino acids. The germline V gene has CDR1 MNHEY and CDR2 SVGAGI. The ends lost 2 bases at V and 5 bases at J; junction bases unmatched: 0. CDR3 in DNA: TGTGCCAGCAGTTACGGGGGGGAAAACATTCAGTACTTC. Protein product: CASSYGGENIQYF.

There are many counts of this clonotype. V is TRBV7-6 and J is TRBJ1-1, with no clear D. The V end lost 1 base, the J end lost 5 bases, and 11 bases lay between the germline ends. The CDR3 totals 14 residues. Germline V CDR1 and CDR2: SGHVS, FNYEAQ. CDR3 nucleotide sequence: TGTGCCAGCAGCTTAGTGGCGTCGGAGACTGAAGCTTTCTTT. It codes for CASSLVASETEAFF.

There are many counts of this clonotype. J is TRBJ2-3 and V is TRBV12-3 or TRBV12-4; D call uncertain. The CDR3 runs 10 residues. V lost 10 bases, J lost 6 bases, and 8 bases lay in between. DNA of the CDR3: TGTGCCACCTCCGGGGATACGCAGTATTTT. It translates to CATSGDTQYF.

This clonotype occurred many times. The J gene is TRBJ2-3, the V gene TRBV5-1; 7 bases match TRBD2. The CDR3 contains 15 residues. With 2 bases clipped from V and 1 base from J, the junction kept 4 bases outside the gene matches. Per the germline V gene, CDR1 is SGHRS and CDR2 is YFSETQ. CDR3 residues: CASSLAGKGTDTQYF. In nucleotides, the CDR3 is TGCGCCAGCAGCTTAGCGGGAAAAGGCACAGATACGCAGTATTTT.

This clonotype was found many times. V usage is TRBV9 and J usage is TRBJ2-1; D uncertain. Germline loops: CDR1 SGDLS, CDR2 YYNGEE. CDR3 length: 12 amino acids. V lost 3 bases, J lost 10 bases, and 11 bases lay in between. The CDR3 coding sequence is TGTGCCAGCAGCGCAGTTCCCCAGGAGCAGTTCTTC. Residues: CASSAVPQEQFF.

This clonotype was observed at least ten times. The chain recombines TRBV19 with TRBJ1-2, with TRBD1 matching 8 bases. The V segment lost 7 bases and the J segment 4 bases; nucleotides outside the gene matches: 8. Germline V gene lookup returns CDR1 LNHDA and CDR2 SQIVND (reference sequence). The CDR3 contains 14 residues. The CDR3 here is CASIGDRSFYGYTF. The CDR3 DNA follows: TGTGCCAGTATCGGGGACAGGAGCTTCTATGGCTACACCTTC.

This clonotype has ten or more counts. The chain uses TRBV4-3 and TRBJ2-5; tentatively, D is TRBD1 or TRBD2 (6 bases each). CDR1 and CDR2 from the germline V gene are LGHNA and YSLEER. This CDR3 is built from 15 residues. V gave up 3 bases and J gave up 3 bases, with 14 bases separating them. The CDR3 DNA reads TGCGCCAGCAGCCACACCGACAGGACTAAAGAGACCCAGTACTTC. It codes for CASSHTDRTKETQYF.

In its sample, this clonotype was seen many times. The chain is built from TRBV27 and TRBJ2-5; 8 bases map to TRBD2. The CDR3 runs 16 residues. The germline CDR1 and CDR2 sequences are MNHEY and SMNVEV (reference sequence). The trim removed 5 bases at V and 1 base at J, leaving 9 bases unmatched. This CDR3 reads CASSPTPGLAQETQYF. DNA of the CDR3: TGTGCCAGCAGTCCCACCCCCGGACTAGCCCAAGAGACCCAGTACTTC.

This chain uses TRBV7-2 with TRBJ2-1; D is perhaps TRBD2 (6 bases). The CDR3 totals 15 residues. The germline gives CDR1 SGHTA, CDR2 FQGNSA. V was pared by 5 bases and J by 7 bases, with 18 bases between. The CDR3 nucleotides are TGTGCCAGCAGCGCCGGGGTGACTAGTGAAAATGAGCAGTTCTTC. This translates into CASSAGVTSENEQFF.